The 10 T cell receptor beta chains below were found in one sample sequenced in a study of T cell changes during pregnancy in multiple sclerosis. The assay was immunoSEQ multiplex PCR, and TCRdb's table has in-frame clones only and misses some. This sample has about 92,000 clones; roughly 92% occur once, and the top ten carry 2.6%. Material: peripheral blood, obtained in the first trimester of pregnancy. Receptor source: a female donor with multiple sclerosis, enrolled in a pregnancy study.

This chain uses TRBV5-1 with TRBJ2-1, with TRBD2 matching 8 bases. V lost 6 bases to trimming and J lost 9 bases; unmatched junction nucleotides: 14. CDR3 length: 15 residues. CDR1 and CDR2 from the germline V gene are SGHRS and YFSETQ. The CDR3 DNA reads TGCGCCAGCAAAAACTCCGGGACTAGTTTGAGTGAGCAGTTCTTC. Its protein product is CASKNSGTSLSEQFF.

J is TRBJ2-7 and V is TRBV29-1, with TRBD1 as a possible D gene (6 bases). Germline V gene lookup returns CDR1 SQVTM and CDR2 ANQGSEA. This CDR3 contains 14 residues. The ends were cut back, 0 bases at V and 1 base at J, with 10 bases in the middle. In nucleotides, the CDR3 is TGCAGCGTTGAAGATCCAGGGGAATCCTACGAGCAGTACTTC. This gives the protein CSVEDPGESYEQYF.

This clone showed up just once. The chain has TRBV30 and TRBJ2-7; D may be TRBD2 (6 bases). Germline CDR1 GTSNPN, CDR2 SVGIG (reference sequence). V was shortened by 4 bases and J by 5 bases, with 12 bases between the two germline ends. The CDR3 spans 12 residues. This CDR3 is CAWTGLADEQYF. DNA of the CDR3: TGTGCCTGGACGGGACTCGCTGACGAGCAGTACTTC. The full variable domain, with the rest looked up from reference TRBV30 and TRBJ2-7, is SQTIHQWPATLVQPVGSPLSLECTVEGTSNPNLYWYRQAAGRGLQLLFYSVGIGQISSEVPQNLSASRPQDRQFILSSKKLLLSDSGFYLCAWTGLADEQYFGPGTRLTVT.

The CDR3 is CASSLRGPGGEHTEAFF. The CDR3 nucleotides read TGTGCCAGCAGTCTTAGGGGCCCCGGCGGGGAGCACACTGAAGCTTTCTTT. The chain uses TRBV27 and TRBJ1-1; a possible D gene is TRBD1 (5 bases). The V and J ends lost 5 bases and 3 bases respectively, with 22 bases between them. There are 17 residues in the CDR3. Germline V gives CDR1 MNHEY, CDR2 SMNVEV (reference sequence).

CDR3 sequence reads: CASSFPNYGYTF. In DNA form, the CDR3 reads TGTGCCAGCAGTTTCCCAAACTATGGCTACACCTTC. J is TRBJ1-2 and V is TRBV28; no reliable D call. Germline V CDR1 and CDR2: MDHEN, SYDVKM. The CDR3 is made up of 12 amino acids. V shed 3 bases and J shed 2 bases, with 4 bases lying between them.

The J gene is TRBJ2-1, the V gene TRBV19, with 9 bases fitting TRBD2. The CDR3 is 13 amino acids. With V trimmed by 7 bases and J by 12 bases, 10 bases remained unmatched. Germline CDR1 LNHDA, CDR2 SQIVND (reference sequence). CDR3 in DNA: TGTGCCAGTACTATGCGGGAGGGCCCTCGGCAGTTCTTC. It specifies CASTMREGPRQFF.

J is TRBJ1-2 and V is TRBV18; TRBD1 might be the D (5 bases). The germline V gene has CDR1 KGHSH and CDR2 LQKENI. Trimming pared 1 base from V and 0 bases from J, leaving 21 bases between. The CDR3 length is 19 residues. The CDR3 protein is CASSPLFQGVPIPNYGYTF. The CDR3 coding sequence is TGTGCCAGCTCACCACTTTTTCAAGGGGTCCCCATACCTAACTATGGCTACACCTTC.

This clone was seen at least ten times. This chain joins TRBV2 and TRBJ2-2; TRBD1 might be the D (6 bases). Deletions cut 6 bases from V and 1 base from J, with 9 bases between. In germline, CDR1 is SNHLY, CDR2 FYNNEI. The CDR3 is 14 residues long. The CDR3 nucleotides read TGTGCCAGCAGCCGCAGGGGGAACACCGGGGAGCTGTTTTTT. Translated, it gives CASSRRGNTGELFF. The whole variable domain, remainder taken from reference TRBV2 and TRBJ2-2, is EPEVTQTPSHQVTQMGQEVILRCVPISNHLYFYWYRQILGQKVEFLVSFYNNEISEKSEIFDDQFSVERPDGSNFTLKIRSTKLEDSAMYFCASSRRGNTGELFFGEGSRLTVL.

The rearrangement joins TRBV7-6 to TRBJ2-2, with TRBD2 matching over 11 bases. CDR1 is SGHVS and CDR2 is FNYEAQ in the germline V gene. The CDR3 spans 16 residues. Trimming took 5 bases from V and 5 from J; bases not matched to a gene: 7. The CDR3 is CASSPGLAERTGELFF. CDR3 nucleotide sequence: TGTGCCAGCAGCCCGGGACTAGCGGAGCGGACCGGGGAGCTGTTTTTT.

This chain connects TRBV29-1 to TRBJ1-5, with 10 bases identical to TRBD1. In germline, CDR1 is SQVTM, CDR2 ANQGSEA. Losses at the gene ends were 6 bases for V and 8 bases for J; bases not matched to a gene: 7. CDR3 length: 13 residues. DNA of the CDR3: TGCAGCGTCTTGACAGGGGGCGGCAAGCCCCAGCATTTT. This encodes CSVLTGGGKPQHF. Full variable domain (rest looked up from reference TRBV29-1 and TRBJ1-5): SAVISQKPSRDICQRGTSLTIQCQVDSQVTMMFWYRQQPGQSLTLIATANQGSEATYESGFVIDKFPISRPNLTFSTLTVSNMSPEDSSIYLCSVLTGGGKPQHFGDGTRLSIL.